This T cell receptor (beta chain) was identified during a study of T cell responses to AZD1222 COVID-19 vaccine. Study at large: Pooled in the analysis were second doses at about 4 or about 12 weeks.

As concerns this clone: No antigen is known for it.

Sequenced by immunoSEQ multiplex PCR; TCRdb stores in-frame clones only, minus some. Of over 100,000 clones in the sample, approximately 91% were seen once. Study-level results: In a largely white British group with more females than males, clonal diversity was possibly underestimated.

The CDR3 extends over 15 amino acids. V shed 4 bases and J shed 4 bases, with 14 bases lying between them. The V gene's germline CDR1 is MGHRA and CDR2 YSYEKL. The receptor was derived from an adult in good health. Sample: peripheral blood, taken on day 0 of AZD1222 vaccination. V is TRBV4-1 and J is TRBJ1-5; D is perhaps TRBD1 (5 bases). CDR3 nucleotides: TGCGCCAGCAGCCGCAGGGACGACGTTAATCAGCCCCAGCATTTT. This gives the protein CASSRRDDVNQPQHF.